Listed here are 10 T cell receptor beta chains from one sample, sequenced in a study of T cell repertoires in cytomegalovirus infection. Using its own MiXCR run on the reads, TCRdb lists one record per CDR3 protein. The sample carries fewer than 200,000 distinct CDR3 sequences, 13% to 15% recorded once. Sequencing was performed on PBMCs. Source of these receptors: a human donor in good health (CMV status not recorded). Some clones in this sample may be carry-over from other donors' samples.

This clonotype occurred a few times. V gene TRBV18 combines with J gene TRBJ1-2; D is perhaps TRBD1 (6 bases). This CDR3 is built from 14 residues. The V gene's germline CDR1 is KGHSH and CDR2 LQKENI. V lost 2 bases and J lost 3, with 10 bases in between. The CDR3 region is CASSPAGADYGYTF. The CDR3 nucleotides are TGTGCCAGCTCACCAGCAGGGGCGGACTATGGCTACACCTTC.

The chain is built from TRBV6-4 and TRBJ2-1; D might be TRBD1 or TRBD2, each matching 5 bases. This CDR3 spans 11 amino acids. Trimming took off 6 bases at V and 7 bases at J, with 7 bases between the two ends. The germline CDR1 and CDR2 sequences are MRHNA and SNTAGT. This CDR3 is CASSEGNEQFF. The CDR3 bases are TGTGCCAGCAGCGAGGGGAATGAGCAGTTCTTC.

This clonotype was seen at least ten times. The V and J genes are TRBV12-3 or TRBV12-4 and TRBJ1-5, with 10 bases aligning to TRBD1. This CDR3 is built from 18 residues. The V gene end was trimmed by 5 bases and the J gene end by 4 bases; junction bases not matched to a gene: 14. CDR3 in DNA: TGTGCCAGCAGTCCCGCTCCGGGGACAGGGGCCAAAAATCAGCCCCAGCATTTT. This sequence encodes CASSPAPGTGAKNQPQHF.

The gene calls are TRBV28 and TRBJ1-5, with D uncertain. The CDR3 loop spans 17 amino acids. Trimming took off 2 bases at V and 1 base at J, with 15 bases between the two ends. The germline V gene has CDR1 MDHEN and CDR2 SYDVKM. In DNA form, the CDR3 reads TGTGCCAGCAGTTTAGGGCGGACCTTATCGAGCAATCAGCCCCAGCATTTT. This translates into CASSLGRTLSSNQPQHF.

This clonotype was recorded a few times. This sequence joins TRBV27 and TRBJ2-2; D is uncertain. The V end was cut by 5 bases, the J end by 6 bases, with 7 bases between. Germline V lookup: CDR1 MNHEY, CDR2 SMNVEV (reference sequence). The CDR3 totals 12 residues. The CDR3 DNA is TGTGCCAGCAGTAGGAGCGCCGGGGAGCTGTTTTTT. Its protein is CASSRSAGELFF.

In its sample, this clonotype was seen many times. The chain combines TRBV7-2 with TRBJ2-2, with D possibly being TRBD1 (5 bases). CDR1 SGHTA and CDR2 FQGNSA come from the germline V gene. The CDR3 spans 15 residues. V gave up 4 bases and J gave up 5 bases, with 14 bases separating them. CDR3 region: CASSYHRLGTGELFF. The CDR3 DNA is TGTGCCAGCAGCTATCACAGGCTCGGAACCGGGGAGCTGTTTTTT.

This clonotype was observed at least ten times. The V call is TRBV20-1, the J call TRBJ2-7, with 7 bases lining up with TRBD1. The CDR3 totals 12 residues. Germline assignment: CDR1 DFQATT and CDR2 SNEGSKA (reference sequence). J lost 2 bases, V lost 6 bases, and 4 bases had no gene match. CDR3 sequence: CSAPTGTYEQYF. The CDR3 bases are TGCAGTGCCCCGACAGGGACCTACGAGCAGTACTTC.

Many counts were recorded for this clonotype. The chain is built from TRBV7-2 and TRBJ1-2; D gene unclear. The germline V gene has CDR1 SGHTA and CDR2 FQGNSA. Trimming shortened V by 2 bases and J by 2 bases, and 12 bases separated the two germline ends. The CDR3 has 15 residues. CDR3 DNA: TGTGCCAGCAGCTTAACCCCAGAGAACAACTATGGCTACACCTTC. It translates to CASSLTPENNYGYTF.

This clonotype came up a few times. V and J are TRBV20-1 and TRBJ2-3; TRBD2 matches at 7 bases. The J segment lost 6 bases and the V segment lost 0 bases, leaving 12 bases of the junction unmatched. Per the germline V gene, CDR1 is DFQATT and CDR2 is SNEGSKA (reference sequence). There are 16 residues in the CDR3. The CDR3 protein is CSARDLEREAGDTQYF. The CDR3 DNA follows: TGCAGTGCTAGAGATCTCGAACGGGAAGCGGGGGATACGCAGTATTTT.

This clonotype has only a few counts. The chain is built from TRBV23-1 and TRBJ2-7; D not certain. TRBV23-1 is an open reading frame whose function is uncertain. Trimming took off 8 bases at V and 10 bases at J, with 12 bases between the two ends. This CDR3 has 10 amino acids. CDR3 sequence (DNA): TGCGCCAGCGGCCGGGTGGGCCAGTACTTC. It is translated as CASGRVGQYF.